Presented here are 28 T cell receptor beta chains from one specimen sequenced in a study of blood T cell repertoires in COVID-19. Libraries were prepared by immunoSEQ multiplex PCR; TCRdb keeps only in-frame clonotypes and omits some of them. There are roughly 260,000 clones in the sample; roughly 86% occur only once, and approximately 10% lies in the top ten. Sequencing was done on a sample of peripheral blood. Every receptor here comes from a woman aged 25-40 years with COVID-19, enrolled during active disease.

This rearrangement joins TRBV15 to TRBJ1-5, with TRBD1 matching over 7 bases. V shed 6 bases and J 3 bases; nucleotides not matched to a gene: 8. The CDR3 runs to 15 residues. CDR1 and CDR2 from the germline V gene are LNHNV and YYDKDF (reference sequence). CDR3 nucleotides: TGTGCCACCAGGGCCGACCAGGGGGTCAATCAGCCCCAGCATTTT. It specifies CATRADQGVNQPQHF.

This chain connects TRBV30 to TRBJ1-1, with D maybe TRBD1 (5 bases). This CDR3 comprises 14 residues. Germline V gene data show CDR1 as GTSNPN and CDR2 as SVGIG (reference sequence). Trimming cost V 2 bases and J 5 bases, with 15 bases left between them. Here the CDR3 reads CAWSFWGVRTEAFF. The CDR3 DNA follows: TGTGCCTGGAGTTTTTGGGGGGTGAGAACTGAAGCTTTCTTT.

This chain joins TRBV10-3 and TRBJ2-3, with TRBD2 matching 8 bases. This CDR3 comprises 13 residues. V dropped 7 bases and J dropped 0; count of bases not matched to a gene: 0. Looked up from germline, CDR1 is ENHRY and CDR2 is SYGVKD. The CDR3 spells CAITSGSTDTQYF. The CDR3 DNA sequence: TGTGCCATCACTAGCGGGAGCACAGATACGCAGTATTTT.

This rearrangement joins TRBV7-2 to TRBJ2-2, with 11 positions matching TRBD2. The germline CDR1 and CDR2 sequences are SGHTA and FQGNSA. The CDR3 is 16 amino acids. J was trimmed by 5 bases and V by 5 bases; bases with no gene match: 7. The CDR3 DNA follows: TGTGCCAGCAGCCCCTATAGACTAGCGGGGACCGGGGAGCTGTTTTTT. It is translated as CASSPYRLAGTGELFF.

V is TRBV10-3 and J is TRBJ2-3; 11 bases align to TRBD2. Germline V gene data show CDR1 as ENHRY and CDR2 as SYGVKD. This CDR3 spans 15 amino acids. Unmatched junction bases numbered 3, after V lost 6 bases and J lost 1 base. In DNA, the CDR3 is TGTGCCATCAGCATACTAGCGGGGGGCACAGATACGCAGTATTTT. Protein product: CAISILAGGTDTQYF.

This chain connects TRBV24-1 to TRBJ2-3; 8 bases fit TRBD2. The CDR3 totals 15 residues. Germline CDR1 reads KGHDR; CDR2 reads SFDVKD. V shed 9 bases and J 4 bases; nucleotides not matched to a gene: 11. For the CDR3, the DNA is TGTGCCACCGGGTTAGCGGGAACGAGTTCAGATACGCAGTATTTT. Encoded protein: CATGLAGTSSDTQYF.

The V call is TRBV25-1, the J call TRBJ1-2; TRBD1 might be the D (6 bases). This CDR3 region has 14 residues. The V and J ends lost 8 bases and 8 bases respectively, with 21 bases between them. CDR1 and CDR2 (germline): MGHDK, SYGVNS. Here the CDR3 reads CASSSPGVSGGYTF. In DNA, the CDR3 is TGTGCCAGCTCTTCTCCAGGGGTTTCGGGGGGCTACACCTTC.

V is TRBV11-1 and J is TRBJ2-7, with D maybe TRBD2 (6 bases). V was pared by 1 base and J by 9 bases, with 13 bases between. Germline assignment: CDR1 SGHAT and CDR2 FQDESV (reference sequence). The CDR3 runs to 13 residues. The chain's CDR3 is CASSLGDWKGQYF. Here the CDR3 DNA reads TGTGCCAGCAGCTTAGGGGACTGGAAGGGGCAGTACTTC.

Only a few counts were recorded for this clone. The V call is TRBV7-2, the J call TRBJ1-1, with D possibly being TRBD1 (5 bases). The CDR3 loop spans 15 amino acids. V lost 2 bases and J lost 5, with 15 bases in between. The germline V gene encodes CDR1 SGHTA and CDR2 FQGNSA. CDR3: CASSLSREGQTEAFF. The CDR3, as DNA: TGTGCCAGCAGCTTATCGAGGGAGGGGCAGACTGAAGCTTTCTTT.

V and J are TRBV19 and TRBJ2-3; possibly TRBD2 for D (5 bases). CDR1 is LNHDA, CDR2 SQIVND, per germline (reference sequence). There are 16 residues in the CDR3. Trimming cost V 1 base and J 0 bases, with 11 bases left between them. The CDR3 protein is CASSIGGAVSTDTQYF. As DNA, the CDR3 is TGTGCCAGTAGTATAGGAGGAGCGGTTAGCACAGATACGCAGTATTTT.

The rearrangement links TRBV7-9 to TRBJ2-5; the match to TRBD2 covers 11 bases. Germline V gene data show CDR1 as SEHNR and CDR2 as FQNEAQ (reference sequence). The CDR3 loop spans 16 amino acids. V shed 5 bases, J shed 4 bases, and the junction held 9 bases outside the gene matches. The CDR3 here is CASSALAGVIGETQYF. The CDR3 region has the DNA TGTGCCAGCAGCGCACTAGCGGGAGTAATTGGAGAGACCCAGTACTTC.

The chain has TRBV24-1 and TRBJ1-1; no definite D call. The CDR3 has 15 residues. V was trimmed by 4 bases and J by 1 base, leaving 12 bases between them. Germline-derived CDR1 and CDR2 are KGHDR and SFDVKD. As DNA, the CDR3 is TGTGCCACCAGTGACTCAGGCCGCTCGAACACTGAAGCTTTCTTT. This gives the protein CATSDSGRSNTEAFF.

The chain is built from TRBV5-8 and TRBJ2-7; D remains ambiguous. The CDR3 consists of 12 residues. Trimming took off 1 base at V and 3 bases at J, with 5 bases between the two ends. Germline V CDR1 and CDR2: SGHTS, YDEGEE. The CDR3 nucleotides read TGTGCCAGCAGCTTGCCGAGCTACGAGCAGTACTTC. Translation gives CASSLPSYEQYF.

This clone occurred a few times. The V and J genes are TRBV11-2 and TRBJ1-2, with D perhaps TRBD1 (6 bases). V gave up 5 bases and J gave up 4 bases, with 17 bases separating them. CDR1 SGHAT and CDR2 FQNNGV come from the germline V gene. The CDR3 runs to 15 residues. The CDR3 DNA reads as TGTGCCAGCAGCCGGTCGACAGGAGAGGTCTATGGCTACACCTTC. It encodes CASSRSTGEVYGYTF.

This chain joins TRBV6-5 and TRBJ2-7; D is possibly TRBD2 (6 bases). The CDR3 has 13 amino acids. Germline CDR1 MNHEY, CDR2 SVGAGI. With 11 bases removed from V and 5 bases from J, the gap between germline ends came to 19 bases. CDR3 sequence (DNA): TGTGCCGCACGTCGGAGGGGCGCTGACGAGCAGTACTTC. It specifies CAARRRGADEQYF.

This clone has only a few counts. The rearrangement links TRBV6-1 to TRBJ1-4, with D uncertain. The CDR3 sequence is 13 residues long. Germline CDR1 and CDR2: MNHNS and SASEGT. Deletions cut 2 bases from V and 13 bases from J, with 14 bases between. The CDR3 nucleotides are TGTGCCAGCAGTGAATTGAGGCACGAAGGACTGTTTTTT. This encodes CASSELRHEGLFF.

This clone was counted once. V usage is TRBV27 and J usage is TRBJ2-1; tentatively, D is TRBD1 (6 bases). This CDR3 is 15 amino acids long. The germline CDR1 and CDR2 sequences are MNHEY and SMNVEV (reference sequence). Trimming cost V 5 bases and J 4 bases, with 15 bases left between them. Written as DNA, the CDR3 is TGTGCCAGCAGTCCTCATGGGGGCGGGTACAATGAGCAGTTCTTC. Amino acids: CASSPHGGGYNEQFF.

The chain recombines TRBV6-5 with TRBJ1-2; TRBD1 aligns across 12 bases. Germline V CDR1 and CDR2: MNHEY, SVGAGI. CDR3 size: 16 residues. V lost 0 bases to trimming and J lost 7 bases; unmatched junction nucleotides: 6. CDR3 DNA sequence: TGTGCCAGCAGTTACTCGTCGGGACAGGGGGCGGGTGGCTACACCTTC. Translating gives CASSYSSGQGAGGYTF.

The chain combines TRBV19 with TRBJ1-1; D remains ambiguous. Germline V gene data show CDR1 as LNHDA and CDR2 as SQIVND (reference sequence). The ends were cut back, 1 base at V and 6 bases at J, with 12 bases in the middle. The CDR3 contains 14 residues. The DNA of the CDR3 is TGTGCCAGTAGTATAGGGAGTCTCGCCGCTGAAGCTTTCTTT. It specifies CASSIGSLAAEAFF.

CDR3 loop: CASSLAGGQANYEQYF. Here the CDR3 DNA reads TGTGCCAGCAGCTTGGCGGGGGGACAGGCCAACTACGAGCAGTACTTC. V usage is TRBV5-5 and J usage is TRBJ2-7; the D gene is possibly TRBD1 (8 bases). CDR1 is SGHKS, CDR2 YYEKEE, per germline (reference sequence). This CDR3 is built from 16 residues. Trimming removed 0 bases at V and 3 bases at J, with 16 bases between.

The rearrangement joins TRBV5-4 to TRBJ2-3, with 13 bases that match TRBD2. V shed 3 bases, J shed 11 bases, and the junction held 9 bases outside the gene matches. Germline CDR1 is SGHNT and CDR2 is YYREEE (reference sequence). The CDR3 has 15 amino acids. The CDR3 here is CASSSLAGGMQKQYF. DNA for the CDR3: TGTGCCAGCAGCTCACTAGCGGGAGGGATGCAGAAGCAGTATTTT. Complete variable domain (other parts from reference TRBV5-4 and TRBJ2-3): ETGVTQSPTHLIKTRGQQVTLRCSSQSGHNTVSWYQQALGQGPQFIFQYYREEENGRGNFPPRFSGLQFPNYSSELNVNALELDDSALYLCASSSLAGGMQKQYFGPGTRLTVL.

The V call is TRBV6-5, the J call TRBJ1-3, with D tentatively TRBD1 (6 bases). The CDR3 runs 12 residues. Trimming took off 5 bases at V and 9 bases at J, with 11 bases between the two ends. Per the germline V gene, CDR1 is MNHEY and CDR2 is SVGAGI. The CDR3 sequence: CASSTGRGTIYF. The CDR3 region has the DNA TGTGCCAGCAGTACAGGGAGGGGCACCATATATTTT.

This sequence joins TRBV27 and TRBJ2-3, with D unresolved. Between the trimmed V and J ends, which lost 2 bases and 4 bases, there was a span of 13 bases. Per the germline V gene, CDR1 is MNHEY and CDR2 is SMNVEV (reference sequence). This CDR3 region has 15 residues. CDR3 amino acids: CASSLGQVPADTQYF. CDR3 bases: TGTGCCAGCAGTTTAGGTCAGGTACCCGCAGATACGCAGTATTTT.

The gene calls are TRBV5-5 and TRBJ2-1, with 7 nucleotides matching TRBD1. The CDR3 has 16 residues. CDR1 and CDR2 from the germline V gene are SGHKS and YYEKEE (reference sequence). The V and J ends lost 2 bases and 5 bases, in that order; junction bases with no gene match: 10. The CDR3 sequence is CASSLYVATGNNEQFF. CDR3 sequence (DNA): TGTGCCAGCAGCTTATATGTTGCGACAGGGAACAATGAGCAGTTCTTC.

The chain is built from TRBV28 and TRBJ1-1; D may be TRBD1 (5 bases). Per the germline V gene, CDR1 is MDHEN and CDR2 is SYDVKM. The CDR3 consists of 15 residues. Trimming left V 5 bases short and J 6 bases short, with 19 bases between. The CDR3 bases are TGTGCCAGCAGTCAGCCAAGGTTAGGGGTCCCTGAAGCTTTCTTT. Translated, it gives CASSQPRLGVPEAFF.

This rearrangement joins TRBV19 to TRBJ2-3, with 13 bases that match TRBD2. The CDR3 length is 19 residues. The J segment lost 2 bases and the V segment lost 1 base, leaving 9 bases of the junction unmatched. Germline V gene sequence: CDR1 LNHDA, CDR2 SQIVND (reference sequence). CDR3 sequence (DNA): TGTGCCAGTAGTATAGGGCTGACTAGCGGGAGGATGATCACAGATACGCAGTATTTT. Amino acids: CASSIGLTSGRMITDTQYF.

The chain couples TRBV2 to TRBJ1-3; the match to TRBD1 covers 8 bases. J lost 2 bases, V lost 6 bases, and 12 bases had no gene match. CDR1 and CDR2 from the germline V gene are SNHLY and FYNNEI. This CDR3 comprises 17 residues. The CDR3 nucleotides are TGTGCCAGCAGAGTTCCTGTGACAGGGGCAACTGGAAACACCATATATTTT. Its translation: CASRVPVTGATGNTIYF.

The chain joins TRBV3-1 (or the pseudogene TRBV3-2) to TRBJ2-7, with 12 positions matching TRBD2. Germline V gives CDR1 LGHDT, CDR2 YNNKEL (reference sequence). After removal of 4 bases from V and 2 bases from J, the junction contained 9 bases not matched to a gene. The CDR3 extends over 17 amino acids. CDR3: CASSPTSGSASTYEQYF. The CDR3, as DNA: TGTGCCAGCAGCCCGACTAGCGGGAGCGCCTCCACCTACGAGCAGTACTTC.